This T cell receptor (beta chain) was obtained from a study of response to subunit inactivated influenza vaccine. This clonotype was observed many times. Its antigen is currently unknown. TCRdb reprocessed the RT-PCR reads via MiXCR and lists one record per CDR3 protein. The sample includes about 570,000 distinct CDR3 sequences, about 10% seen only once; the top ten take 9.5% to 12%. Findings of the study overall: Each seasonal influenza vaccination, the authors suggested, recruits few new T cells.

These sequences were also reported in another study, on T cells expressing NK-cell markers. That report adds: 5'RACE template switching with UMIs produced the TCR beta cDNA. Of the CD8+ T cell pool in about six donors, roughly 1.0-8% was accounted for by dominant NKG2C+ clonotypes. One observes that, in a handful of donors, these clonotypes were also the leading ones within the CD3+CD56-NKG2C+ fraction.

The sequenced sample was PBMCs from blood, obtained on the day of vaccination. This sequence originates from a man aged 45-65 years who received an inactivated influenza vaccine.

CDR3 sequence: CASSPQGINYGYTF. The DNA of the CDR3 is TGTGCCAGCTCACCACAGGGGATTAACTATGGCTACACCTTC. This chain joins TRBV18 and TRBJ1-2; possible D gene TRBD1, 5 bases. Germline lookup yields CDR1 KGHSH and CDR2 LQKENI. V gave up 1 base and J gave up 1 base, with 7 bases separating them. The CDR3 has 14 amino acids.